This T cell receptor (beta chain) was observed in a study of molecular identifiers for immune sequencing clone quantification. This clonotype was seen repeatedly, ten times or more. Antigen: not known. Findings of the study overall: Spiked Jurkat TCR RNA equal to one cell could reportedly be picked out among one million naive cells.

Germline-derived CDR1 and CDR2 are SQVTM and ANQGSEA. The length of the CDR3 is 13 residues. V lost 8 bases, J lost 0 bases, and 12 bases lay in between. MiXCR, applied by TCRdb to the PCR reads, yields one record per CDR3 protein. The sample holds 460,000 or so distinct CDR3 sequences; over 20% are singletons and the top ten take 0.7% to 0.95%. The chain uses TRBV29-1 and TRBJ2-3; TRBD1 might be the D (5 bases). Sequenced sample: naive CD8+ T cells from blood, with Jurkat cell RNA spiked in. As for subset: FACS-sorted CD8+CD4-CCR7+CD45RA+ naive T cells. The clonotype was recovered from a human donor in good health. Some libraries in this study had Jurkat cell RNA spiked in. CDR3 sequence reads: CSIATGSTDTQYF. The DNA of the CDR3 is TGCAGCATAGCAACAGGTAGCACAGATACGCAGTATTTT.